The 26 T cell receptor beta chains reported below all come from one sample, sequenced in a study of beta chain features in type 1 diabetes. Sequenced material consisted of expressed TCRB transcripts (all of the isolated RNA was reverse transcribed). Assay used: immunoSEQ multiplex PCR; TCRdb lists only in-frame clones, some missing. The table has a few hundred thousand clones, roughly 15% seen once; the top ten hold 0.019%. Sequencing was carried out using naive CD4+ T cells from blood. The receptors derive from a woman in her late teens or twenties in good health.

There are a few counts of this clone. The chain couples TRBV7-9 to TRBJ2-7; perhaps TRBD2 as D (6 bases). CDR1 is SEHNR and CDR2 is FQNEAQ in the germline V gene (reference sequence). The CDR3 length is 14 residues. V lost 5 bases to trimming and J lost 1 base, with 12 bases between them. This CDR3 is CASSPHSGSYEQYF. The CDR3 DNA reads as TGTGCCAGCAGCCCACATAGCGGTTCCTACGAGCAGTACTTC.

The gene calls are TRBV2 and TRBJ1-1; TRBD1 matches at 9 bases. The CDR3 consists of 13 residues. With 9 bases clipped from V and 5 bases from J, the junction kept 7 bases outside the gene matches. Germline V gene data show CDR1 as SNHLY and CDR2 as FYNNEI. DNA of the CDR3: TGTGCCAGTACTGGGACAGGGCGGACTGAAGCTTTCTTT. Translation: CASTGTGRTEAFF.

CDR3 DNA sequence: TGTGCCAGCAGTTTAGGACAGAAAAATCAGCCCCAGCATTTT. It translates to CASSLGQKNQPQHF. The chain carries TRBV28 and TRBJ1-5; D might be TRBD1 (6 bases). The CDR3 is made up of 14 amino acids. V was pared by 2 bases and J by 4 bases, with 9 bases between. CDR1 is MDHEN, CDR2 SYDVKM, per germline.

V usage is TRBV18 and J usage is TRBJ2-5; TRBD1 might be the D (6 bases). Trimming took 4 bases from V and 4 from J, leaving 13 bases between them. The germline V gene has CDR1 KGHSH and CDR2 LQKENI. This CDR3 has 14 amino acids. CDR3 sequence (DNA): TGTGCCAGCTCACTGGACAGAATTAGAGAGACCCAGTACTTC. This encodes CASSLDRIRETQYF. Complete variable domain (other parts from reference TRBV18 and TRBJ2-5): NAGVMQNPRHLVRRRGQEARLRCSPMKGHSHVYWYRQLPEEGLKFMVYLQKENIIDESGMPKERFSAEFPKEGPSILRIQQVVRGDSAAYFCASSLDRIRETQYFGPGTRLLVL.

In this sample, this clone turned up a few times. The rearrangement uses TRBV30 and TRBJ2-5; no firm D call. This CDR3 spans 11 amino acids. Per germline, CDR1 GTSNPN and CDR2 SVGIG (reference sequence). Trimming removed 2 bases at V and 5 bases at J, with 6 bases between. The CDR3 region has the DNA TGTGCCTGGAGTAGTCGGGAGACCCAGTACTTC. This translates into CAWSSRETQYF.

The chain joins TRBV5-5 to TRBJ2-7; D remains ambiguous. Germline V lookup: CDR1 SGHKS, CDR2 YYEKEE (reference sequence). This CDR3 spans 12 amino acids. V lost 1 base and J 6 bases, leaving 8 bases between the germline ends. The CDR3 region is CASSLFAREQYF. The CDR3 bases are TGTGCCAGCAGCTTGTTTGCGCGCGAGCAGTACTTC. Together with reference TRBV5-5 and TRBJ2-7, the CDR3 gives the full variable domain: DAGVTQSPTHLIKTRGQQVTLRCSPISGHKSVSWYQQVLGQGPQFIFQYYEKEERGRGNFPDRFSARQFPNYSSELNVNALLLGDSALYLCASSLFAREQYFGPGTRLTVT.

The V and J genes are TRBV28 and TRBJ2-1; 8 nucleotides align to TRBD1. The CDR3 spans 15 residues. The trim removed 2 bases at V and 9 bases at J, leaving 9 bases unmatched. The germline gives CDR1 MDHEN, CDR2 SYDVKM. DNA of the CDR3: TGTGCCAGCAGTTTACCGAGACAGGGGCCCCGTGAGCAGTTCTTC. Translating it yields CASSLPRQGPREQFF. Looking up the rest from reference TRBV28 and TRBJ2-1 gives the full variable domain: DVKVTQSSRYLVKRTGEKVFLECVQDMDHENMFWYRQDPGLGLRLIYFSYDVKMKEKGDIPEGYSVSREKKERFSLILESASTNQTSMYLCASSLPRQGPREQFFGPGTRLTVL.

This chain uses TRBV10-3 with TRBJ1-5; 7 bases are a match to TRBD1. The CDR3 runs to 17 residues. The ends lost 4 bases at V and 0 bases at J; junction bases unmatched: 9. CDR1 is ENHRY and CDR2 is SYGVKD in the germline V gene. The chain's CDR3 is CAISGTGQRLSNQPQHF. The CDR3 DNA is TGTGCCATCAGTGGGACAGGACAACGTCTTAGCAATCAGCCCCAGCATTTT.

V gene TRBV5-1 combines with J gene TRBJ2-1; TRBD2 agrees at 10 bases. The CDR3 spans 19 residues. CDR1 and CDR2 (germline): SGHRS, YFSETQ. The J segment lost 15 bases and the V segment lost 0 bases, leaving 24 bases of the junction unmatched. The CDR3, as DNA: TGCGCCAGCAGCTTGGACAGGGAAGCGGGACGTAGCGGGAGGCGTCTTCCGTTCTTC. This codes for CASSLDREAGRSGRRLPFF.

This clone was seen more than once but under ten times. An end of the junction differs from the germline gene, which may be a read error. The rearrangement uses TRBV7-9 and TRBJ2-3; TRBD1 matches at 7 bases. CDR3 length: 12 amino acids. The V gene's germline CDR1 is SEHNR and CDR2 FQNEAQ (reference sequence). The CDR3 protein is CASSPGQTGLHF. The CDR3 region has the DNA TGTGCCAGCAGCCCGGGACAGACAGGACTGCATTTT.

In this sample, this clone turned up a few times. The CDR3 bases are TGTGCCAGCAGCTTAATGAAGGGCGGAGGCACTGAAGCTTTCTTT. Encoded protein: CASSLMKGGGTEAFF. The chain uses TRBV7-9 and TRBJ1-1, with D uncertain. Germline CDR1 and CDR2: SEHNR and FQNEAQ (reference sequence). Trimming took off 2 bases at V and 4 bases at J, with 14 bases between the two ends. The CDR3 totals 15 residues.

This clone has only a few counts. The genes are TRBV14 and TRBJ2-5; TRBD2 matches at 7 bases. Germline CDR1 SGHDN, CDR2 FVKESK. The CDR3 is 14 residues long. The trim removed 4 bases at V and 4 bases at J, leaving 6 bases unmatched. The CDR3 loop is CASSPGGTPETQYF. In DNA, the CDR3 is TGTGCCAGCAGCCCCGGGGGGACTCCAGAGACCCAGTACTTC.

This clone was seen a handful of times. The genes are TRBV28 and TRBJ2-5; 7 bases fit TRBD2. V was clipped by 6 bases and J by 3 bases; unmatched bases: 10. This CDR3 comprises 15 residues. CDR1 is MDHEN, CDR2 SYDVKM, per germline. CDR3 loop: CASSRGVAGEETQYF. CDR3 bases: TGTGCCAGCAGCCGGGGGGTAGCTGGAGAAGAGACCCAGTACTTC. Combining the CDR3 with reference TRBV28 and TRBJ2-5 gives the whole variable domain DVKVTQSSRYLVKRTGEKVFLECVQDMDHENMFWYRQDPGLGLRLIYFSYDVKMKEKGDIPEGYSVSREKKERFSLILESASTNQTSMYLCASSRGVAGEETQYFGPGTRLLVL.

This clone was detected a few times. The CDR3 spells CASSHAGLGDTQYF. CDR3 nucleotides: TGTGCCAGCAGCCACGCAGGGCTGGGAGATACGCAGTATTTT. The chain combines TRBV11-2 with TRBJ2-3; D is perhaps TRBD1 (5 bases). Trimming cost V 5 bases and J 5 bases, with 14 bases left between them. Per germline, CDR1 SGHAT and CDR2 FQNNGV. The CDR3 covers 14 residues.

This chain connects TRBV4-3 to TRBJ1-2, with D perhaps matching TRBD1 (5 bases). Germline loops: CDR1 LGHNA, CDR2 YSLEER. The V gene lost 0 bases and the J gene lost 5 bases, with 16 bases spanning the gap. This CDR3 has 16 amino acids. The CDR3 here is CASSQDRGGTAYGYTF. CDR3 sequence (DNA): TGCGCCAGCAGCCAAGATCGGGGCGGGACGGCGTATGGCTACACCTTC.

In its sample, this clone was seen a few times. The J gene is TRBJ1-3, the V gene TRBV30; D is perhaps TRBD1 (5 bases). The CDR3 has 15 amino acids. Germline V gives CDR1 GTSNPN, CDR2 SVGIG (reference sequence). V shed 4 bases and J shed 2 bases, with 15 bases lying between them. In DNA form, the CDR3 reads TGTGCCTGGAATGGGGGGAGAGGGACTGGAAACACCATATATTTT. Translated: CAWNGGRGTGNTIYF.

J is TRBJ1-2 and V is TRBV5-6; D is perhaps TRBD1 (6 bases). Trimming cost V 3 bases and J 14 bases, with 17 bases left between them. CDR1 is SGHDT, CDR2 YYEEEE, per germline. This CDR3 contains 12 residues. CDR3 region: CASSSYRASKTF. CDR3 in DNA: TGTGCCAGCAGCTCGTACAGGGCCTCTAAGACCTTC.

This clone was observed a few times. The chain links TRBV7-3 to TRBJ2-2, with 10 bases identical to TRBD2. With 6 bases clipped from V and 4 bases from J, the junction kept 14 bases outside the gene matches. CDR3 length equals 18 residues. Germline V lookup: CDR1 SGHTA, CDR2 FQGTGA. CDR3 sequence (DNA): TGTGCCAGCAGTCTCGGGGGCAGCGGGAGGGCGGGCACCGGGGAGCTGTTTTTT. This gives the protein CASSLGGSGRAGTGELFF.

This clone was seen a few times. V and J are TRBV4-1 and TRBJ2-3; D not resolved. The CDR3 spans 14 residues. V was cut by 0 bases and J by 3 bases, with 7 bases left in between. CDR1 is MGHRA and CDR2 is YSYEKL in the germline V gene. CDR3 sequence reads: CASSQDLATDTQYF. As DNA, the CDR3 is TGCGCCAGCAGCCAAGATTTGGCTACAGATACGCAGTATTTT.

This clone was counted only a few times. This chain uses TRBV30 with TRBJ2-5; 7 positions agree with TRBD2. V lost 3 bases, J lost 4 bases, and 2 bases stayed unmatched. This CDR3 comprises 12 residues. CDR1 is GTSNPN, CDR2 SVGIG, per germline (reference sequence). DNA for the CDR3: TGTGCCTGGAGGAGGGAGGGAGAGACCCAGTACTTC. Protein: CAWRREGETQYF.

The V and J genes are TRBV28 and TRBJ2-7; the match to TRBD2 covers 13 bases. Losses at the gene ends were 8 bases for V and 4 bases for J; bases not matched to a gene: 8. The V gene's germline CDR1 is MDHEN and CDR2 SYDVKM. The CDR3 runs 15 residues. The CDR3 protein is CASRRTSGSMYEQYF. Here the CDR3 DNA reads TGTGCCAGCCGAAGGACTAGCGGGAGTATGTACGAGCAGTACTTC. Full variable domain (rest looked up from reference TRBV28 and TRBJ2-7): DVKVTQSSRYLVKRTGEKVFLECVQDMDHENMFWYRQDPGLGLRLIYFSYDVKMKEKGDIPEGYSVSREKKERFSLILESASTNQTSMYLCASRRTSGSMYEQYFGPGTRLTVT.

This clone was seen a few times. The chain is built from TRBV6-4 and TRBJ2-1; perhaps TRBD2 as D (6 bases). The CDR3 is 14 amino acids. The V end lost 4 bases, the J end lost 6 bases, and 13 bases lay between the germline ends. The germline V gene encodes CDR1 MRHNA and CDR2 SNTAGT. Here the CDR3 reads CASSVGGAGNEQFF. The DNA for the CDR3 is TGTGCCAGCAGTGTTGGGGGAGCGGGCAATGAGCAGTTCTTC.

V gene TRBV29-1 combines with J gene TRBJ2-5; 7 bases match TRBD2. Trimming took 3 bases from V and 5 from J; bases not matched to a gene: 3. This CDR3 contains 12 residues. The V gene's germline CDR1 is SQVTM and CDR2 ANQGSEA. The CDR3 loop reads CSVDMGGETQYF. The CDR3 region has the DNA TGCAGCGTTGACATGGGAGGGGAGACCCAGTACTTC.

This chain uses TRBV7-2 with TRBJ2-5; 9 nucleotides align to TRBD1. Germline CDR1 SGHTA, CDR2 FQGNSA. The trim removed 7 bases at V and 5 bases at J, leaving 14 bases unmatched. The CDR3 has 16 amino acids. CDR3 DNA sequence: TGTGCCAGCACCTCCCGAGGGACAGGGTTCACCGAGACCCAGTACTTC. Residues: CASTSRGTGFTETQYF.

Note on this clone: Different DNA sequences within this sample yield the same CDR3. V is TRBV29-1 and J is TRBJ1-5; TRBD1 matches at 8 bases. The germline gives CDR1 SQVTM, CDR2 ANQGSEA. The CDR3 length is 13 residues. J gave up 4 bases and V 6 bases, and 5 bases lay outside the gene matches. CDR3 nucleotide sequence: TGCAGCGTCGGGACAGGCGGGAATCAGCCCCAGCATTTT. Residues: CSVGTGGNQPQHF.

This clone has a handful of counts. V is TRBV30 and J is TRBJ1-5; 8 nucleotides agree with TRBD1. The V gene end was trimmed by 1 base and the J gene end by 0 bases; junction bases not matched to a gene: 8. The germline V gene encodes CDR1 GTSNPN and CDR2 SVGIG (reference sequence). The CDR3 sequence is 17 residues long. For the CDR3, the DNA is TGTGCCTGGAGTGCCCGACAGGGGAAATATAGCAATCAGCCCCAGCATTTT. It encodes CAWSARQGKYSNQPQHF.